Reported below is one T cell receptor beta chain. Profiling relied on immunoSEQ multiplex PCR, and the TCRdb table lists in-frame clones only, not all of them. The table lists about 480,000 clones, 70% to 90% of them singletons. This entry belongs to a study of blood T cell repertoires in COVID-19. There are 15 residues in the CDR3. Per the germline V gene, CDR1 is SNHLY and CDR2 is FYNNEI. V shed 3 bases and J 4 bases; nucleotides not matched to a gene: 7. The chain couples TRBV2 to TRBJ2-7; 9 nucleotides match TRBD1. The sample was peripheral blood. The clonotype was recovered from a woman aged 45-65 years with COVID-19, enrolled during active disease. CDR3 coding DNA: TGTGCCAGCAGTGAGATCGGGACAGGGCAGTACGAGCAGTACTTC. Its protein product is CASSEIGTGQYEQYF. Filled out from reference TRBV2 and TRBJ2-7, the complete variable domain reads EPEVTQTPSHQVTQMGQEVILRCVPISNHLYFYWYRQILGQKVEFLVSFYNNEISEKSEIFDDQFSVERPDGSNFTLKIRSTKLEDSAMYFCASSEIGTGQYEQYFGPGTRLTVT.